The 22 T cell receptor beta chains reported below all come from one sample, sequenced in a study of cytomegalovirus exposure and HLA in healthy donors. In the PCR, 60 Vbeta and 13 Jbeta primers were used. The repertoire was sequenced with immunoSEQ multiplex PCR; TCRdb's copy has only in-frame clones and lacks some. The sample shows about 110,000 clones, 55% to 85% of them seen only once. Specimen: PBMCs. These receptors came from a man aged 25-45 years in good health and CMV-seronegative.

V usage is TRBV19 and J usage is TRBJ1-2, with 9 bases lining up with TRBD1. Germline V gives CDR1 LNHDA, CDR2 SQIVND (reference sequence). Losses at the gene ends were 6 bases for V and 4 bases for J; bases not matched to a gene: 9. This CDR3 region has 15 residues. CDR3 bases: TGTGCCAGTAGGGACCGGGACAGGGTGTCCTATGGCTACACCTTC. This gives the protein CASRDRDRVSYGYTF.

This clone was recorded a few times. The chain joins TRBV5-1 to TRBJ1-1; D gene uncertain. From germline, CDR1 is SGHRS and CDR2 YFSETQ. Trimming shortened V by 0 bases and J by 4 bases, and 13 bases separated the two germline ends. The CDR3 runs to 15 residues. The CDR3 loop reads CASSLDWSGSTEAFF. CDR3 in DNA: TGCGCCAGCAGCTTGGATTGGTCGGGAAGCACTGAAGCTTTCTTT.

The J gene is TRBJ2-2, the V gene TRBV14; 7 bases agree with TRBD2. The CDR3 is 16 amino acids. V lost 3 bases and J lost 0; bases outside the gene matches: 4. Germline-derived CDR1 and CDR2 are SGHDN and FVKESK. The CDR3 nucleotides read TGTGCCAGCAGCCAGACGCTAGCGGCGAACACCGGGGAGCTGTTTTTT. Amino acid sequence: CASSQTLAANTGELFF.

The J gene is TRBJ2-2, the V gene TRBV18; 7 bases line up with TRBD1. The germline CDR1 and CDR2 sequences are KGHSH and LQKENI. The CDR3 consists of 16 residues. Germline trimming cut 2 bases from V and 5 bases from J; bases unmatched to any gene: 8. The CDR3 region has the DNA TGTGCCAGCTCACCAGACCAAACAGGGGTAACCGGGGAGCTGTTTTTT. Protein product: CASSPDQTGVTGELFF.

This chain uses TRBV6-5 with TRBJ1-5; 8 bases map to TRBD1. Germline trimming cut 6 bases from V and 2 bases from J; bases unmatched to any gene: 6. The CDR3 spans 15 residues. Germline lookup yields CDR1 MNHEY and CDR2 SVGAGI. The DNA of the CDR3 is TGTGCCAGCAGCCGGATGACAGGGGGCAATCAGCCCCAGCATTTT. This codes for CASSRMTGGNQPQHF.

The gene calls are TRBV6-1 and TRBJ2-7; 8 bases map to TRBD1. Trimming removed 2 bases from V and 2 bases from J; junction bases left unmatched: 2. The CDR3 extends over 14 amino acids. The germline CDR1 and CDR2 sequences are MNHNS and SASEGT. CDR3 nucleotides: TGTGCCAGCAGTGAATGGACAGGGCCCTACGAGCAGTACTTC. It encodes CASSEWTGPYEQYF.

The chain combines TRBV2 with TRBJ1-5; 7 bases are shared with TRBD1. CDR1 is SNHLY, CDR2 FYNNEI, per germline. Unmatched junction bases numbered 2, after V lost 4 bases and J lost 2 bases. This CDR3 is built from 14 residues. The CDR3 sequence: CASSGGGGNQPQHF. The DNA of the CDR3 is TGTGCCAGCAGTGGAGGGGGCGGCAATCAGCCCCAGCATTTT.

V gene TRBV5-1 combines with J gene TRBJ2-2; 9 bases are a match to TRBD2. With 5 bases clipped from V and 4 bases from J, the junction kept 9 bases outside the gene matches. The CDR3 is 16 amino acids. CDR1 is SGHRS, CDR2 YFSETQ, per germline. The CDR3 loop reads CASRVGGGAGTGELFF. The CDR3 DNA reads as TGCGCCAGCAGAGTCGGCGGGGGGGCTGGCACCGGGGAGCTGTTTTTT. Drawing the rest from reference TRBV5-1 and TRBJ2-2, the complete variable domain is KAGVTQTPRYLIKTRGQQVTLSCSPISGHRSVSWYQQTPGQGLQFLFEYFSETQRNKGNFPGRFSGRQFSNSRSEMNVSTLELGDSALYLCASRVGGGAGTGELFFGEGSRLTVL.

This chain uses TRBV29-1 with TRBJ2-3, with 7 bases matching TRBD1. V dropped 5 bases and J dropped 4; count of bases not matched to a gene: 3. This CDR3 spans 12 amino acids. Germline assignment: CDR1 SQVTM and CDR2 ANQGSEA. The CDR3 DNA reads as TGCAGCGTTACGACAGGGTCAGATACGCAGTATTTT. Its protein product is CSVTTGSDTQYF.

V gene TRBV27 combines with J gene TRBJ2-5; 11 nucleotides match TRBD2. The J call is in doubt because the DNA end fits TRBJ2-7 better. The germline gives CDR1 MNHEY, CDR2 SMNVEV (reference sequence). This CDR3 comprises 18 residues. CDR3 region: CASSVGSTSGSRGAEQYF. The CDR3 region has the DNA TGTGCCAGCAGTGTCGGGAGTACTAGCGGGAGTCGCGGGGCCGAGCAGTACTTC.

The table lists this clone with a few counts. The V call is TRBV5-4, the J call TRBJ2-3; tentative D call: TRBD1 (6 bases). The CDR3 covers 14 residues. Trimming cost V 7 bases and J 2 bases, with 14 bases left between them. Looked up from germline, CDR1 is SGHNT and CDR2 is YYREEE (reference sequence). The CDR3 here is CASGQGNPTDTQYF. The CDR3 DNA reads as TGTGCCAGCGGCCAGGGGAACCCCACAGATACGCAGTATTTT. The variable domain in full, completed from reference TRBV5-4 and TRBJ2-3, reads ETGVTQSPTHLIKTRGQQVTLRCSSQSGHNTVSWYQQALGQGPQFIFQYYREEENGRGNFPPRFSGLQFPNYSSELNVNALELDDSALYLCASGQGNPTDTQYFGPGTRLTVL.

The gene calls are TRBV2 and TRBJ1-5; TRBD1 agrees at 7 bases. V gave up 4 bases and J gave up 1 base; unmatched junction bases: 4. The CDR3 contains 15 residues. Germline V gene lookup returns CDR1 SNHLY and CDR2 FYNNEI. CDR3 protein: CASSGYRGSNQPQHF. In DNA, the CDR3 is TGTGCCAGCAGTGGGTACAGGGGAAGCAATCAGCCCCAGCATTTT. Full variable domain (remainder filled in from reference TRBV2 and TRBJ1-5): EPEVTQTPSHQVTQMGQEVILRCVPISNHLYFYWYRQILGQKVEFLVSFYNNEISEKSEIFDDQFSVERPDGSNFTLKIRSTKLEDSAMYFCASSGYRGSNQPQHFGDGTRLSIL.

This chain connects TRBV11-2 to TRBJ2-7; 12 bases match TRBD2. The CDR3 contains 15 residues. V was pared by 4 bases and J by 1 base, with 2 bases of the junction left unmatched. The germline V gene encodes CDR1 SGHAT and CDR2 FQNNGV. CDR3: CASSSTSGGSYEQYF. In DNA form, the CDR3 reads TGTGCCAGCAGCTCCACTAGCGGGGGGTCCTACGAGCAGTACTTC.

This chain joins TRBV2 and TRBJ1-4, with TRBD1 matching 9 bases. V lost 5 bases, J lost 4 bases, and 5 bases stayed unmatched. Germline assignment: CDR1 SNHLY and CDR2 FYNNEI. CDR3 length: 15 residues. The CDR3 here is CASSRQGGYNEKLFF. DNA of the CDR3: TGTGCCAGCAGTAGACAGGGGGGATATAATGAAAAACTGTTTTTT.

V is TRBV28 and J is TRBJ1-2, with TRBD1 identical over 7 bases. The germline CDR1 and CDR2 sequences are MDHEN and SYDVKM. The CDR3 spans 14 residues. V lost 5 bases to trimming and J lost 6 bases; unmatched junction nucleotides: 9. DNA of the CDR3: TGTGCCAGCAGTCCGAGGGACAGTCGAAATGGCTACACCTTC. Its translation is CASSPRDSRNGYTF.

V and J are TRBV5-1 and TRBJ2-1; 12 bases are a match to TRBD2. Germline trimming cut 0 bases from V and 6 bases from J; bases unmatched to any gene: 4. The CDR3 sequence is 16 residues long. Germline V gene sequence: CDR1 SGHRS, CDR2 YFSETQ. CDR3 in amino acids: CASSLELAGGSNEQFF. As DNA, the CDR3 is TGCGCCAGCAGCTTGGAACTAGCGGGGGGCTCCAATGAGCAGTTCTTC.

With regard to this clone: The junction differs from germline at one of its ends, possibly a read error. The chain uses TRBV10-3 and TRBJ2-2, with D maybe TRBD1 (6 bases). The CDR3 is 16 residues long. CDR1 and CDR2 from the germline V gene are ENHRY and SYGVKD. CDR3 loop: CAISESTGSSTGELFF. The DNA for the CDR3 is TGTGCTATCAGTGAGTCAACAGGGAGTAGCACCGGGGAGCTGTTTTTT.

V is TRBV11-2 and J is TRBJ2-2; 7 nucleotides align to TRBD2. This CDR3 has 14 amino acids. Germline-derived CDR1 and CDR2 are SGHAT and FQNNGV. V was clipped by 5 bases and J by 4 bases; unmatched bases: 4. This CDR3 is CASSLREATGELFF. In nucleotides, the CDR3 is TGTGCCAGCAGCCTCCGGGAGGCCACCGGGGAGCTGTTTTTT.

The chain is built from TRBV2 and TRBJ2-6; D remains unclear. There are 16 residues in the CDR3. V lost 1 base to trimming and J lost 0 bases, with 7 bases between them. From germline, CDR1 is SNHLY and CDR2 FYNNEI. The CDR3 loop reads CASSEVGFSGANVLTF. The CDR3 DNA sequence: TGTGCCAGCAGTGAAGTGGGCTTCTCTGGGGCCAACGTCCTGACTTTC. The full variable domain, rest sourced from reference TRBV2 and TRBJ2-6, is EPEVTQTPSHQVTQMGQEVILRCVPISNHLYFYWYRQILGQKVEFLVSFYNNEISEKSEIFDDQFSVERPDGSNFTLKIRSTKLEDSAMYFCASSEVGFSGANVLTFGAGSRLTVL.

This clone was seen only a few times. The rearrangement uses TRBV6-6 and TRBJ1-1, with 8 bases matching TRBD1. With 6 bases clipped from V and 4 bases from J, the junction kept 4 bases outside the gene matches. The CDR3 is made up of 13 amino acids. Per germline, CDR1 MNHNY and CDR2 SVGAGI (reference sequence). The CDR3 here is CASSPTGATEAFF. Written as DNA, the CDR3 is TGTGCCAGCAGCCCGACAGGGGCCACTGAAGCTTTCTTT.

The chain combines TRBV11-3 with TRBJ2-1; D is possibly TRBD1 (5 bases). In germline, CDR1 is SGHNT, CDR2 YENEEA. Trimming took 0 bases from V and 5 from J, leaving 14 bases between them. The CDR3 is 16 amino acids. In nucleotides, the CDR3 is TGTGCCAGCAGCTTAGATAGAGCAGGGCAGAACAATGAGCAGTTCTTC. It encodes CASSLDRAGQNNEQFF.

The chain recombines TRBV7-2 with TRBJ2-3; tentative D call: TRBD2 (6 bases). CDR1 is SGHTA and CDR2 is FQGNSA in the germline V gene. The CDR3 loop spans 16 amino acids. Trimming shortened V by 2 bases and J by 0 bases, and 12 bases separated the two germline ends. The CDR3: CASSLQASASTDTQYF. The CDR3 nucleotides are TGTGCCAGCAGCTTACAGGCTAGCGCAAGCACAGATACGCAGTATTTT.